The 22 T cell receptor beta chains in this list originate from one sample, sequenced in a study of blood T cell repertoires in COVID-19. Sequenced by immunoSEQ multiplex PCR; TCRdb stores in-frame clones only, minus some. The repertoire holds some 200,000 clones, with about 85% as singletons. Sequences were obtained from peripheral blood. These receptors all come from a man aged 60-69 years with active or convalescent COVID-19.

This chain uses TRBV2 with TRBJ2-7; D remains unclear. Germline V lookup: CDR1 SNHLY, CDR2 FYNNEI. The CDR3 loop spans 12 amino acids. The germline V and J ends were trimmed by 6 bases and 0 bases, with 6 bases remaining between them. The CDR3 bases are TGTGCCAGCAGCGAGAGCTCCTACGAGCAGTACTTC. Residues: CASSESSYEQYF.

This clone was found once. The gene calls are TRBV7-2 and TRBJ2-3; 7 bases agree with TRBD2. There are 14 residues in the CDR3. Germline CDR1 and CDR2: SGHTA and FQGNSA. The J segment lost 1 base and the V segment lost 6 bases, leaving 4 bases of the junction unmatched. This CDR3 is CASRSSGGTDTQYF. DNA for the CDR3: TGTGCCAGCAGATCGAGCGGGGGCACAGATACGCAGTATTTT.

This sequence joins TRBV24-1 and TRBJ1-3; weak D call: TRBD1 (5 bases). The V end was cut by 5 bases, the J end by 0 bases, with 10 bases between. The length of the CDR3 is 15 residues. Germline V lookup: CDR1 KGHDR, CDR2 SFDVKD. This CDR3 reads CATSGDSYSGNTIYF. Written as DNA, the CDR3 is TGTGCCACCAGTGGGGACTCCTACTCTGGAAACACCATATATTTT.

V gene TRBV19 combines with J gene TRBJ2-3, with D tentatively TRBD2 (6 bases). Trimming left V 1 base short and J 6 bases short, with 11 bases between. The germline V gene encodes CDR1 LNHDA and CDR2 SQIVND (reference sequence). The CDR3 totals 14 residues. CDR3 DNA: TGTGCCAGTAGTATAGTCGGGGGAGATGATACGCAGTATTTT. Translated: CASSIVGGDDTQYF. The variable domain in full, with the rest retrieved from reference TRBV19 and TRBJ2-3, is DGGITQSPKYLFRKEGQNVTLSCEQNLNHDAMYWYRQDPGQGLRLIYYSQIVNDFQKGDIAEGYSVSREKKESFPLTVTSAQKNPTAFYLCASSIVGGDDTQYFGPGTRLTVL.

V gene TRBV7-2 combines with J gene TRBJ2-7; D is undetermined. The CDR3 has 13 amino acids. The germline gives CDR1 SGHTA, CDR2 FQGNSA. The germline V and J ends were trimmed by 0 bases and 6 bases, with 9 bases remaining between them. CDR3 coding DNA: TGTGCCAGCAGCTTAGCGTCTGGGCGCGAGCAGTACTTC. Translated, it gives CASSLASGREQYF.

This chain links TRBV30 with TRBJ2-3, with 8 positions matching TRBD2. This CDR3 comprises 15 residues. CDR1 is GTSNPN and CDR2 is SVGIG in the germline V gene (reference sequence). Unmatched junction bases numbered 5, after V lost 1 base and J lost 2 bases. CDR3 DNA: TGTGCCTGGAGTGACCCGGGGGGGACCACAGATACGCAGTATTTT. Translation gives CAWSDPGGTTDTQYF.

The rearrangement uses TRBV6-5 and TRBJ1-3; D unclear. Germline V lookup: CDR1 MNHEY, CDR2 SVGAGI. The CDR3 has 15 residues. V was cut by 7 bases and J by 0 bases, with 13 bases left in between. CDR3 sequence: CASTTTLNSGNTIYF. The CDR3 DNA is TGTGCCAGCACTACGACACTCAACTCTGGAAACACCATATATTTT.

The chain carries TRBV24-1 and TRBJ1-2; D unclear. Looked up from germline, CDR1 is KGHDR and CDR2 is SFDVKD. There are 14 residues in the CDR3. The germline V and J ends were trimmed by 3 bases and 0 bases, with 7 bases remaining between them. The CDR3 DNA follows: TGTGCCACCAGTGATGCGTCCTCTAACTATGGCTACACCTTC. Its translation is CATSDASSNYGYTF.

The chain recombines TRBV19 with TRBJ1-2, with no clear D. CDR1 and CDR2 from the germline V gene are LNHDA and SQIVND (reference sequence). Trimming stripped 5 bases from V and 6 bases from J, with 13 bases between. The CDR3 is 13 amino acids. This chain's CDR3 is CASSPLWQNGYTF. In DNA form, the CDR3 reads TGTGCCAGTAGTCCCCTCTGGCAGAATGGCTACACCTTC.

The chain recombines TRBV7-8 with TRBJ2-1; D is undetermined. V gave up 1 base and J gave up 0 bases, with 10 bases separating them. Germline V gives CDR1 SGHVS, CDR2 FQNEAQ. The CDR3 extends over 16 amino acids. The CDR3 region is CASSLGVTNSYNEQFF. DNA of the CDR3: TGTGCCAGCAGCTTAGGTGTGACAAACTCCTACAATGAGCAGTTCTTC.

J is TRBJ2-7 and V is TRBV19, with TRBD2 identical over 8 bases. Germline trimming cut 10 bases from V and 5 bases from J; bases unmatched to any gene: 13. The CDR3 has 14 residues. The germline CDR1 and CDR2 sequences are LNHDA and SQIVND (reference sequence). The CDR3, as DNA: TGTGCCACAGCGGGGGCGATGGTTTGGCACGAGCAGTACTTC. It codes for CATAGAMVWHEQYF.

The rearrangement joins TRBV7-7 to TRBJ1-5; a weak D match, TRBD1 (6 bases). The CDR3 spans 16 residues. Germline CDR1 SSHAT, CDR2 FNYEAQ (reference sequence). Trimming took off 4 bases at V and 4 bases at J, with 17 bases between the two ends. The CDR3 bases are TGTGCCAGCAGCTCCCAGGGGCAGGACCCGAATCAGCCCCAGCATTTT. Translated: CASSSQGQDPNQPQHF.

The chain links TRBV6-2 or TRBV6-3 to TRBJ1-1; tentatively, D is TRBD1 (6 bases). The CDR3 loop spans 15 amino acids. From germline, CDR1 is MNHEY and CDR2 SVGEGT. The V end was cut by 2 bases, the J end by 1 base, with 11 bases between. In nucleotides, the CDR3 is TGTGCCAGCAGTTACGGGGGCAGGGCGAACACTGAAGCTTTCTTT. It encodes CASSYGGRANTEAFF.

The rearrangement joins TRBV5-1 to TRBJ1-3; the match to TRBD1 covers 9 bases. The CDR3 totals 16 residues. The germline CDR1 and CDR2 sequences are SGHRS and YFSETQ. With V trimmed by 3 bases and J by 3 bases, 7 bases remained unmatched. CDR3 coding DNA: TGCGCCAGCAGCTCACAGGGGGCGCAGATTGGAAACACCATATATTTT. Translation: CASSSQGAQIGNTIYF.

This rearrangement joins TRBV12-5 to TRBJ2-7; 10 bases line up with TRBD2. The V gene end was trimmed by 5 bases and the J gene end by 3 bases; junction bases not matched to a gene: 10. The CDR3 spans 16 residues. The germline gives CDR1 LGHNT, CDR2 FRNRAP. CDR3 bases: TGTGCTAGTGGTCCCCCAGCGGGGGGGATATTCTACGAGCAGTACTTC. This codes for CASGPPAGGIFYEQYF.

The chain uses TRBV9 and TRBJ2-1; 7 bases line up with TRBD2. The CDR3 is 15 amino acids. CDR1 SGDLS and CDR2 YYNGEE come from the germline V gene. J was trimmed by 6 bases and V by 0 bases; bases with no gene match: 6. The CDR3, as DNA: TGTGCCAGCAGCGTAGATGGAGCGGGGTTCAATGAGCAGTTCTTC. It yields the protein CASSVDGAGFNEQFF.

As DNA, the CDR3 is TGTGCCAGCAGCTACAGGGACGTGGAGCAGTTCTTC. As protein: CASSYRDVEQFF. The gene calls are TRBV11-2 and TRBJ2-1, with TRBD1 as a possible D gene (6 bases). The CDR3 spans 12 residues. Germline assignment: CDR1 SGHAT and CDR2 FQNNGV. Trimming shortened V by 4 bases and J by 10 bases, and 11 bases separated the two germline ends.

This clone was detected once. The V call is TRBV6-5, the J call TRBJ1-5, with D possibly TRBD1 on 6 matching bases. This CDR3 comprises 14 residues. Trimming shortened V by 6 bases and J by 7 bases, and 16 bases separated the two germline ends. Germline-derived CDR1 and CDR2 are MNHEY and SVGAGI. This chain's CDR3 is CASSIQGLGQPQHF. In DNA form, the CDR3 reads TGTGCCAGCAGCATTCAGGGGCTCGGGCAGCCCCAGCATTTT.

The rearrangement uses TRBV6-5 and TRBJ2-7; weak D call: TRBD1 (5 bases). Between the trimmed V and J ends, which lost 4 bases and 0 bases, there was a span of 10 bases. The germline V gene has CDR1 MNHEY and CDR2 SVGAGI. The CDR3 runs to 14 residues. Written as DNA, the CDR3 is TGTGCCAGCAGTTCGAGACAGAGCTCCTACGAGCAGTACTTC. Its protein is CASSSRQSSYEQYF.

The chain joins TRBV7-9 to TRBJ1-3; D uncertain. The V end was cut by 6 bases, the J end by 4 bases, with 10 bases between. The CDR3 extends over 13 amino acids. Germline V CDR1 and CDR2: SEHNR, FQNEAQ (reference sequence). DNA of the CDR3: TGTGCCAGCAGTTCCGACACAGGAAACACCATATATTTT. Translation: CASSSDTGNTIYF.

The chain uses TRBV6-5 and TRBJ2-5, with D hard to call. The CDR3 runs to 12 residues. V gave up 7 bases and J gave up 0 bases, with 6 bases separating them. CDR1 is MNHEY and CDR2 is SVGAGI in the germline V gene. CDR3: CASKADQETQYF. Here the CDR3 DNA reads TGTGCCAGCAAGGCGGACCAAGAGACCCAGTACTTC.

In this sample, this clone turned up once. The chain is built from TRBV6-5 and TRBJ2-5, with 14 bases lining up with TRBD2. CDR1 is MNHEY and CDR2 is SVGAGI in the germline V gene. The ends lost 7 bases at V and 5 bases at J; junction bases unmatched: 3. This CDR3 is 14 amino acids long. The CDR3 is CASTRTSGGETQYF. The CDR3 DNA reads as TGTGCCAGCACCAGGACTAGCGGGGGGGAGACCCAGTACTTC.